This TCR beta chain is from a study of shared clonotypes between healthy human individuals. Deep-level running was used for the assay. Some 30,000 T cell genomes (about 0.2 ug DNA) went into each sorted-subset replicate. Only in-frame clones appear in the TCRdb table, and some are missing; sequencing was by immunoSEQ multiplex PCR. The table records over 1.5 million clones, roughly 98% of them present only once. The germline gives CDR1 MDHEN, CDR2 SYDVKM. CDR3 length: 17 amino acids. V dropped 5 bases and J dropped 2; count of bases not matched to a gene: 14. The TCR comes from a man aged 30 to 45 in good health. The specimen sequenced was naive CD4+ T cells sorted from blood. Indicated subset: CD45RA+ positively selected. The chain links TRBV28 to TRBJ2-7; 8 bases match TRBD1. Here the CDR3 reads CASSGPRQGSFTYEQYF. As DNA, the CDR3 is TGTGCCAGCAGTGGCCCCCGACAGGGGAGTTTTACCTACGAGCAGTACTTC. The whole variable domain, filled in from reference TRBV28 and TRBJ2-7, reads DVKVTQSSRYLVKRTGEKVFLECVQDMDHENMFWYRQDPGLGLRLIYFSYDVKMKEKGDIPEGYSVSREKKERFSLILESASTNQTSMYLCASSGPRQGSFTYEQYFGPGTRLTVT.